Listed below are T cell receptor beta chains from one sample, sequenced in a study of patients and donors after allogeneic stem cell transplantation. TCRdb passed the RT-PCR reads through MiXCR, listing each CDR3 protein once. The table includes over 350,000 distinct CDR3 sequences, 15% to 20% detected once. Input material: blood, either unsorted or a sorted T cell fraction (not recorded which). The source is a human donor who was either an allogeneic HSCT recipient or a stem cell or donor lymphocyte infusion donor (not recorded which). It is not recorded whose cells these are; they may come from a transplant donor. The CDR3 runs from the conserved cysteine through the conserved F or W. A D gene is named only where the DNA matches it firmly. A clone size is listed for some rows: how often the clone was seen (once, few, many), or a class if it is expanded.

clone_size,d_call,j_call,v_call,cdr3_aa,cdr3_nt
.,.,TRBJ1-2,TRBV7-2,CASSLGSGKVGYTF,TGTGCCAGCAGCTTAGGATCAGGAAAAGTTGGCTACACCTTC
.,.,TRBJ2-3,TRBV5-1,CASSLDSGDTQYF,TGCGCCAGCAGCTTGGACAGTGGGGATACGCAGTATTTT
.,TRBD1,TRBJ2-6,TRBV5-1,CASSRDRGFSLSGANVLTF,TGCGCCAGCAGCCGGGACAGGGGGTTCTCCCTCTCTGGGGCCAACGTCCTGACTTTC
many,TRBD1,TRBJ2-1,TRBV4-3,CASSQSRDRGNEQFF,TGCGCCAGCAGCCAATCCCGGGACAGGGGGAATGAGCAGTTCTTC
.,TRBD1,TRBJ2-2,TRBV5-1,CASSPTGRNTGELFF,TGCGCCAGCAGCCCGACAGGGAGGAACACCGGGGAGCTGTTTTTT
many,.,TRBJ2-2,TRBV20-1,CSARRGDAGELFF,TGCAGTGCTAGAAGGGGGGATGCCGGGGAGCTGTTTTTT
.,TRBD1,TRBJ1-4,TRBV24-1,CATSTGERTNEKLFF,TGTGCCACCTCAACAGGGGAGCGCACTAATGAAAAACTGTTTTTT
.,.,TRBJ2-5,TRBV19,CASSIDQRGTQYF,TGTGCCAGTAGTATAGATCAGCGTGGGACCCAGTACTTC
few,.,TRBJ2-3,TRBV5-1,CASSLELATGSDTQYF,TGCGCCAGCAGCTTGGAGTTAGCTACGGGATCAGATACGCAGTATTTT
.,.,TRBJ2-1,TRBV27,CASSLAFPGDTYNEQFF,TGTGCCAGCAGTTTAGCCTTCCCGGGAGACACCTACAATGAGCAGTTCTTC
.,TRBD1,TRBJ2-2,TRBV24-1,CATSDIRSGQGSGELFF,TGTGCCACCAGTGATATCCGATCGGGACAGGGTTCCGGGGAGCTGTTTTTT
.,.,TRBJ2-7,TRBV18,CASSPRQATAPYEQYF,TGTGCCAGCTCACCTAGACAGGCCACAGCACCCTACGAGCAGTACTTC
.,.,TRBJ1-2,TRBV12-3/TRBV12-4,CASSFDRACYTF,TGTGCCAGCAGCTTTGACAGAGCTTGCTACACCTTC
.,TRBD2,TRBJ2-7,TRBV20-1,CSAQAPRTSLEQYF,TGCAGTGCTCAAGCCCCCCGGACTAGTCTCGAGCAGTACTTT
few,TRBD2,TRBJ2-6,TRBV4-3,CASSQGSLAGGSGWANVLTF,TGCGCCAGCAGCCAAGGATCACTAGCGGGGGGATCTGGTTGGGCCAACGTCCTGACTTTC
few,.,TRBJ1-1,TRBV7-2,CASSGHRASMNTEAFF,TGTGCCAGCAGCGGCCACAGGGCCTCTATGAACACTGAAGCTTTCTTT
few,.,TRBJ2-5,TRBV6-5,CASSWQGIPETQYF,TGTGCCAGCAGTTGGCAGGGGATCCCAGAGACCCAGTACTTC
.,.,TRBJ1-2,TRBV27,CASSFRLQGGGGYTF,TGTGCCAGCAGTTTCCGACTACAGGGAGGGGGAGGCTACACCTTC
many,.,TRBJ2-1,TRBV5-1,CASSLIPSTSYNEQFF,TGCGCCAGCAGCTTGATCCCATCTACCTCCTACAATGAGCAGTTCTTC
few,TRBD1,TRBJ1-1,TRBV12-5,CASGSFPDREGEAFF,TGTGCTAGTGGTTCCTTCCCGGACAGGGAGGGTGAAGCTTTCTTT
.,TRBD2,TRBJ2-5,TRBV14,CASNLRDYETQYF,TGTGCCAGCAATCTCAGGGACTACGAGACCCAGTACTTC
few,.,TRBJ1-1,TRBV6-2/TRBV6-3,CASTRPQAWGNTEAFF,TGTGCCAGCACGAGACCACAGGCTTGGGGGAACACTGAAGCTTTCTTT
.,.,TRBJ1-1,TRBV14,CASSHYTGPRGLNTEAFF,TGTGCCAGCAGCCACTATACAGGGCCGAGGGGCTTGAACACTGAAGCTTTCTTT
few,.,TRBJ2-2,TRBV7-2,CASSLLGELFF,TGTGCCAGCAGCCTGCTCGGGGAGCTGTTTTTT
.,.,TRBJ1-2,TRBV4-1,CASSQLDTSTYGYTF,TGCGCCAGCAGCCAATTGGACACCTCTACCTATGGCTACACCTTC
.,TRBD2,TRBJ2-1,TRBV25-1,CASSSLAGVYNEQFF,TGTGCCAGCAGCTCGCTAGCGGGAGTCTACAATGAGCAGTTCTTC
.,.,TRBJ1-1,TRBV5-1,CASSLAGAPNTEAFF,TGCGCCAGCAGCTTGGCTGGGGCCCCGAACACTGAAGCTTTCTTT
.,.,TRBJ2-7,TRBV6-5,CASSTLQGTPYF,TGTGCCAGCAGTACTCTACAGGGAACCCCGTACTTC
few,.,TRBJ2-1,TRBV5-6,CASSLGAPNEQFF,TGTGCCAGCAGCTTAGGGGCTCCCAATGAGCAGTTCTTC
few,.,TRBJ1-5,TRBV20-1,CSARDVERPFYSNQPQHF,TGCAGTGCTAGAGATGTTGAGCGACCCTTCTATAGCAATCAGCCCCAGCATTTT
many,TRBD1,TRBJ1-1,TRBV4-1,CASSPEGQHATEAFF,TGCGCCAGCAGCCCAGAGGGACAGCACGCTACTGAAGCTTTCTTT
many,.,TRBJ2-7,TRBV5-1,CASSFEQGGEQYF,TGCGCCAGCAGCTTCGAACAGGGAGGAGAGCAGTACTTC
many,.,TRBJ2-3,TRBV20-1,CSAAAVNTDTQYF,TGCAGTGCCGCAGCGGTAAACACAGATACGCAGTATTTT
few,.,TRBJ1-1,TRBV30,CAWSVMNTEAFF,TGTGCCTGGAGTGTAATGAACACTGAAGCTTTCTTT
.,.,TRBJ1-1,TRBV6-1,CASSSPALRNTEAFF,TGTGCCAGCAGCTCTCCCGCCCTTCGGAACACTGAAGCTTTCTTT
.,TRBD1,TRBJ2-1,TRBV24-1,CATSAAPWTGAPGYNEQFF,TGTGCCACCAGTGCCGCCCCCTGGACAGGGGCCCCCGGGTACAATGAGCAGTTCTTC
.,TRBD1,TRBJ1-1,TRBV5-4,CASSSTGATEAFF,TGTGCCAGCAGCTCCACAGGGGCCACTGAAGCTTTCTTT
few,TRBD2,TRBJ2-7,TRBV12-3/TRBV12-4,CASSLELAGAYEQYF,TGTGCCAGCAGTTTAGAACTAGCGGGGGCCTACGAGCAGTACTTC
.,TRBD1,TRBJ1-5,TRBV7-8,CASSLAPARGAYSNQPQHF,TGTGCCAGCAGCTTAGCGCCCGCCAGGGGGGCTTATAGCAATCAGCCCCAGCATTTT
.,.,TRBJ1-1,TRBV12-3/TRBV12-4,CASRVPPHTEAFF,TGTGCCAGCCGTGTCCCCCCCCACACTGAAGCTTTCTTT
.,TRBD2,TRBJ2-5,TRBV7-9,CASSLLAGGLGETQYF,TGTGCCAGCAGCTTACTAGCGGGAGGGCTGGGGGAGACCCAGTACTTC
.,.,TRBJ2-1,TRBV24-1,CATAGPVSSYNEQFF,TGTGCCACCGCTGGCCCCGTGAGCTCCTACAATGAGCAGTTCTTC
few,.,TRBJ2-2,TRBV2,CASMVHTGELFF,TGTGCCAGCATGGTACACACCGGGGAGCTGTTTTTT
few,TRBD2,TRBJ2-2,TRBV19,CASSQAGGNTGELFF,TGTGCCAGTAGCCAAGCGGGGGGAAACACCGGGGAGCTGTTTTTT
few,.,TRBJ1-5,TRBV20-1,CSASRDQPQHF,TGCAGTGCTAGTAGAGATCAGCCCCAGCATTTT
.,TRBD1,TRBJ1-1,TRBV5-1,CASSSGQGSTEAFF,TGCGCCAGCAGCTCCGGACAGGGGAGCACTGAAGCTTTCTTT
.,.,TRBJ2-7,TRBV4-3,CASSQSLPGFYEQYF,TGCGCCAGCAGCCAATCCCTTCCAGGGTTCTACGAGCAGTACTTC
.,.,TRBJ2-7,TRBV20-1,CSARSRQSYEQYF,TGCAGTGCTAGGTCCAGGCAATCCTACGAGCAGTACTTC
many,TRBD1,TRBJ2-7,TRBV11-3,CASSPGATGEEQYF,TGTGCCAGCAGCCCCGGGGCGACAGGGGAGGAGCAGTACTTC
few,.,TRBJ2-7,TRBV6-6,CASSYPGYEQYF,TGTGCCAGCAGTTACCCGGGGTACGAGCAGTACTTC
.,TRBD1,TRBJ2-2,TRBV20-1,CSAPGQKNTGELFF,TGCAGTGCTCCGGGACAGAAGAACACCGGGGAGCTGTTTTTT
.,.,TRBJ2-2,TRBV24-1,CATSVSGIGELFF,TGTGCCACCAGTGTCTCGGGGATAGGGGAGCTGTTTTTT
.,.,TRBJ2-7,TRBV2,CASRRQLSSYEQYF,TGTGCCAGCAGAAGACAGCTGAGCTCCTACGAGCAGTACTTC
.,TRBD2,TRBJ2-1,TRBV5-1,CASSLAVRLAGGLASYNEQFF,TGCGCCAGCAGCTTGGCCGTTCGGCTAGCGGGAGGGCTCGCAAGCTACAATGAGCAGTTCTTC
.,TRBD1,TRBJ1-2,TRBV5-6,CASSLKIGTGPTNYGYTF,TGTGCCAGCAGCTTGAAAATCGGGACAGGGCCCACTAACTATGGCTACACCTTC
many,.,TRBJ2-1,TRBV29-1,CSVEAGTGISYNEQFF,TGCAGCGTTGAAGCCGGAACAGGGATCTCCTACAATGAGCAGTTCTTC
many,TRBD2,TRBJ2-1,TRBV4-2,CASSQDLTSGRRNEQFF,TGTGCCAGCAGCCAAGATCTAACTAGCGGGAGACGAAATGAGCAGTTCTTC
.,.,TRBJ1-2,TRBV6-2/TRBV6-3,CASRPGQQNYGYTF,TGTGCCAGCAGACCGGGACAACAAAACTATGGCTACACCTTC
.,TRBD2,TRBJ2-1,TRBV2,CASSEAASGGAEQFF,TGTGCCAGCAGTGAAGCGGCTAGCGGGGGCGCCGAGCAGTTCTTC
.,.,TRBJ2-7,TRBV10-3,CAISESLYYEQYF,TGTGCCATCAGTGAGTCCCTTTACTACGAGCAGTACTTC